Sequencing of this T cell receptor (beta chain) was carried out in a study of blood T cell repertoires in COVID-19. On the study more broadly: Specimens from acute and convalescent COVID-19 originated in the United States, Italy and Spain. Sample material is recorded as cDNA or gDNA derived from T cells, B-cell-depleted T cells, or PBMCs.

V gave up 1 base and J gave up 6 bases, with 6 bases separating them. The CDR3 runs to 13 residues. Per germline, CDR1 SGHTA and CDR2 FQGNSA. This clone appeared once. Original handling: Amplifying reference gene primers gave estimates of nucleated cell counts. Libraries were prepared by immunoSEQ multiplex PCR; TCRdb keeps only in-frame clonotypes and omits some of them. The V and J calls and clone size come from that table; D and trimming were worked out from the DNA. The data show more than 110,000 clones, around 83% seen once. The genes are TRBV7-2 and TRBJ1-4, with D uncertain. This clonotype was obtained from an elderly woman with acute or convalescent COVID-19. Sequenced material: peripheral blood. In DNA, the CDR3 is TGTGCCAGCAGCTTAGTTCCCTATGAAAAACTGTTTTTT. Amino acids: CASSLVPYEKLFF.